The rows below give T cell receptor beta chains drawn from one sample of a study of shared clonotypes between healthy human individuals. Generated by immunoSEQ multiplex PCR, the TCRdb table keeps only in-frame clones and is missing some. This sample has 2 million to 2.5 million clones; approximately 94% occur once, and the top ten carry 0.85% to 1.3%. Sequenced input: naive CD8+ T cells sorted from blood. All receptors come from a man between 18 and 29 years old in good health. The CDR3 runs from the conserved cysteine through the conserved F or W. The D gene is left open where the match is weak. Rows give clone size only sometimes, using once, few, many, or a class for an expanded clone.

D gene,CDR3 length,V gene,clone size,J gene,CDR3 DNA,CDR3 protein
.,14,TRBV4-3,once,TRBJ2-3,TGCGCCAGCAGCCCCCCCGAGTCAACAGATACGCAGTATTTT,CASSPPESTDTQYF
.,15,TRBV7-5,.,TRBJ2-4,TGTGCCAGAAGCTTAGAAGGGAGCGCCAAAAACATTCAGTACTTC,CARSLEGSAKNIQYF
TRBD1,15,TRBV5-1,once,TRBJ2-7,TGCGCCAGCAGCTTGAGAGGACAGGGATCCTACGAGCAGTACTTC,CASSLRGQGSYEQYF
.,15,TRBV7-9,.,TRBJ2-1,TGTGCCAGCAGCTTCCCGACAGCGGAAAACAATGAGCAGTTCTTC,CASSFPTAENNEQFF
TRBD2,15,TRBV27,.,TRBJ2-7,TGTGCCAGCAGTGGGCCCGGGACTAGCTCCTACGAGCAGTACTTC,CASSGPGTSSYEQYF
TRBD1,16,TRBV6-1,.,TRBJ2-7,TGTGCCAGCAGTGAATACTCCTGGACAGGGGGCTACGAGCAGTACTTC,CASSEYSWTGGYEQYF
.,17,TRBV27,.,TRBJ2-3,TGTGCCAGCAGTTTATGGCCGGGACCGGATAGCACAGATACGCAGTATTTT,CASSLWPGPDSTDTQYF
.,15,TRBV5-6,.,TRBJ2-1,TGTGCCAGCAGTTTGGCCGGTATAGGGCTCAATGAGCAGTTCTTC,CASSLAGIGLNEQFF
TRBD1,15,TRBV27,.,TRBJ2-7,TGTGCCAGCAGTCTCTACGGGACAGGAACCTACGAGCAGTACTTC,CASSLYGTGTYEQYF
TRBD1,15,TRBV10-1,.,TRBJ2-7,TGCGCCAGCAGTGAGGGGGGGACAGGATCCTACGAGCAGTACTTC,CASSEGGTGSYEQYF
.,12,TRBV5-1,once,TRBJ1-2,TGCGCCAGCAGCTCTTTGTCGGGTGGCTACACCTTC,CASSSLSGGYTF
.,15,TRBV21-1,.,TRBJ1-1,TGTGCCAGCAGCAAACCTGGGCAGCCGAACACTGAAGCTTTCTTT,CASSKPGQPNTEAFF
TRBD1,17,TRBV13,once,TRBJ2-2,TGTGCCAGCAGCTTATTGGGCCAGGGGGTGGACACCGGGGAGCTGTTTTTT,CASSLLGQGVDTGELFF
.,14,TRBV27,.,TRBJ1-1,TGTGCCAGCAGTTTACGTGCGGGGGTGACTGAAGCTTTCTTT,CASSLRAGVTEAFF
.,14,TRBV9,.,TRBJ2-7,TGTGCCAGCAGCGTAACCCCAGTGTCCTACGAGCAGTACTTC,CASSVTPVSYEQYF
TRBD1,13,TRBV27,.,TRBJ2-7,TGTGCCAGCAGACAGGGGCACTCCTACGAGCAGTACTTC,CASRQGHSYEQYF
.,12,TRBV5-3,.,TRBJ2-7,TGTGCCAGAAGACGGGTTCCTTACGAGCAGTACTTC,CARRRVPYEQYF
.,12,TRBV5-6,.,TRBJ2-7,TGTGCCAGCAGCTTATACTCCTACGAGCAGTACTTC,CASSLYSYEQYF
TRBD1,17,TRBV4-3,.,TRBJ2-2,TGCGCCAGCAGCCAAGCCCCCGGGACAGGCAACCCCGGGGAGCTGTTTTTT,CASSQAPGTGNPGELFF
TRBD2,15,TRBV27,.,TRBJ2-7,TGTGCCAGCGCCCCGACTAGCGGGGGGTACTACGAGCAGTACTTC,CASAPTSGGYYEQYF
TRBD1,15,TRBV7-9,.,TRBJ2-1,TGTGCCAGCAGCCCCCGGGACAGACCCTACAATGAGCAGTTCTTC,CASSPRDRPYNEQFF
TRBD2,13,TRBV6-6,.,TRBJ2-5,TGTGCCAGCAGTTACGAGGGAGGGCAGACCCAGTACTTC,CASSYEGGQTQYF
TRBD1,15,TRBV5-5,.,TRBJ1-6,TGTGCCAGCAGCTTGGTAGGGGGCAGTAATTCACCCCTCCACTTT,CASSLVGGSNSPLHF